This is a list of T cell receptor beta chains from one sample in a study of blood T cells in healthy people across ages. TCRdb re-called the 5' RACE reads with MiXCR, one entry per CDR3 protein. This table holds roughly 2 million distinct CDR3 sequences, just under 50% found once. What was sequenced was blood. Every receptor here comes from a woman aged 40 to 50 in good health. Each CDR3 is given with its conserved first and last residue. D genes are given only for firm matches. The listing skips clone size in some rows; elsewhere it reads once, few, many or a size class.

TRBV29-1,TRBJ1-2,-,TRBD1,TGCAGCGTTGAATGGGCCGGAGGGGGCTTCTATGGCTACACCTTC,CSVEWAGGGFYGYTF
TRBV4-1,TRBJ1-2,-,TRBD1,TGCGCCACGCAGGGGGATAACTATGTCTACACCTTC,CATQGDNYVYTF
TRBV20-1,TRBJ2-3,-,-,TGCAGTGCTAGGATCCCTTATGGGGGGCGGGGCACAGATACGCAGTATTTT,CSARIPYGGRGTDTQYF
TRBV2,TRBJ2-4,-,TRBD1,TGTGCCAGCAGTGAACCCGGGACAGGGGGCCTTGAGCAGTACTTC,CASSEPGTGGLEQYF
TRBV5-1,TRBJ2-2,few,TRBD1,TGCGCCAGCAGCTTTGGGAGTCAGGGGGCGCTCGCCGGGGAGCTGTTTTTT,CASSFGSQGALAGELFF
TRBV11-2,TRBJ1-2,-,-,TGTGCCAGCAAGGACCCAAAAAACTATGGCTACACCTTC,CASKDPKNYGYTF
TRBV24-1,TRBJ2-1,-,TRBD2,TGTGCCACCGGCCTGGGACTAGCTAAGAATGAGCAGTTCTTC,CATGLGLAKNEQFF
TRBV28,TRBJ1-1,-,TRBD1,TGTGCCAGTGTCGGGACAGGACTGAACACTGAAGCTTTCTTT,CASVGTGLNTEAFF
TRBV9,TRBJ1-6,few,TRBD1,TGTGCCAGCAGCGTAAAAACAGGGGATTCACCCCTCCACTTT,CASSVKTGDSPLHF
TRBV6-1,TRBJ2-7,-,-,TGTGCCAGCAGGACGGTGGCCAGGGATAAAACCTACGAGCAGTACTTC,CASRTVARDKTYEQYF
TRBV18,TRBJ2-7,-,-,TGTGCCAGCTCACGTTCAGGGGACCACGAGCAGTACTTC,CASSRSGDHEQYF
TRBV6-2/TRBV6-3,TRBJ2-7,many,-,TGTGCCAGCAGATGGACGGGATCCTACGAGCAGTACTTC,CASRWTGSYEQYF
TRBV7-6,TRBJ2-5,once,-,TGTGCCAGCAGCCAGCCGGACCTGAACGGGCAAGAGACCCAGTACTTC,CASSQPDLNGQETQYF
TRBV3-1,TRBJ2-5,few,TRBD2,TGTGCCAGCAGCCATCGGGGGGGGCCAGTCCGGGAGACCCAGTACTTC,CASSHRGGPVRETQYF
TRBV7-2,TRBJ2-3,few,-,TGTGCCAGCAGCTTAGATATGAGCACAGATACGCAGTATTTT,CASSLDMSTDTQYF
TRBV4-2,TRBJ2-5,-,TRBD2,TGTGCCAGCAGCCAAGTAAATCTAGCGGGGGGAGCGGAGACCCAGTACTTC,CASSQVNLAGGAETQYF
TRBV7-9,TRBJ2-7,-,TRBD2,TGTGCCAGCAGCCCGGAAGGACTAGCGAGGGAGCAGTACTTC,CASSPEGLAREQYF
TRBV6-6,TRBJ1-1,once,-,TGTGCCAGCAGGGAATCCGGGACTGAGAACACTGAAGCTTTCTTT,CASRESGTENTEAFF
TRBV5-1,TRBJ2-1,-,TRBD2,TGCGCCAGCAGCTTGTTAAGCGGGGGGGCAGTAAATGAGCAGTTCTTC,CASSLLSGGAVNEQFF
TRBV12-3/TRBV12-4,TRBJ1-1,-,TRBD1,TGTGTCTTACCCGGGACAGGGAGCGGCACTGAAGCTTTCTTT,CVLPGTGSGTEAFF
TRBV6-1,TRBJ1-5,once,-,TGTGCCAGCAGTCCGAGGGGGGCAGATCAGCCCCAGCATTTT,CASSPRGADQPQHF
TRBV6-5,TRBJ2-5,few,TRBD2,TGTGCCAGCAAACTAGCGGGGGGGTTAGAGACCCAGTACTTC,CASKLAGGLETQYF
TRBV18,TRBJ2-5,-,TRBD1,TGTGCCAGCCAACAGGGGGTCGGCGAGACCCAGTACTTC,CASQQGVGETQYF
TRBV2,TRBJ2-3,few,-,TGTGCCAGCAGTGAAGTTCTTGTCGCAGATACGCAGTATTTT,CASSEVLVADTQYF
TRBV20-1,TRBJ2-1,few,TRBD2,TGCAGTGCTAGGGATGATAGCGGGGGGCACCCCGAGCAGTTCTTC,CSARDDSGGHPEQFF
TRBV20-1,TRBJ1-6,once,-,TGCAGTGCTAGAGATAGGATGGAGGGAGTTAATTCACCCCTCCACTTT,CSARDRMEGVNSPLHF
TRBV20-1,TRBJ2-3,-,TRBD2,TGCAGTGCTAGGGGGTTTGGGGCGGGGGGTCCCACAGATACGCAGTATTTT,CSARGFGAGGPTDTQYF
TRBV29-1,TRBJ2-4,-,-,TGCAGCGTTGGGTCAGGAAGCGACATTCAGTACTTC,CSVGSGSDIQYF
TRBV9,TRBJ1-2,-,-,TGTGCCAGCAGCGTAGCTGGACAGCCTAACTATGGCTACACCTTC,CASSVAGQPNYGYTF
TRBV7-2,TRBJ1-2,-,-,TGTGCCAGCAGCTTCGGCAGGAAGAACTATGGCTACACCTTC,CASSFGRKNYGYTF
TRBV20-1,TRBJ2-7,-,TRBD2,TGCGGTGCTAGAGAGAGGACTAGCTCCTACGAGCAGTACTTC,CGARERTSSYEQYF
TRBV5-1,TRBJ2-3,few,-,TGCGCCAGCAGCTTGGCCATTGGAGATACGCAGTATTTT,CASSLAIGDTQYF
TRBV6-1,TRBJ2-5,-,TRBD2,TGTGCCAGCAGTGAAATAGCTAGCGGGGGACGGGAGACCCAGTACTTC,CASSEIASGGRETQYF
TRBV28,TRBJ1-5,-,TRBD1,TGTGCCAGCAGTTTAGAGGGACAGGGTCGTGATCAGCCCCAGCATTTT,CASSLEGQGRDQPQHF
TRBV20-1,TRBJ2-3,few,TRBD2,TGCAGTGCTCTCCAGCTAGCGGTAAACTCAGATACGCAGTATTTT,CSALQLAVNSDTQYF
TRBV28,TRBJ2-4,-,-,TGTGCCAGCACTACGGCCGGGACGGGGGGCTTAAACATTCAGTACTTC,CASTTAGTGGLNIQYF
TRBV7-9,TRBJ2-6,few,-,TGTGCCAGCAGCTTATGGGACACGAGCTCTGGGGCCAACGTCCTGACTTTC,CASSLWDTSSGANVLTF
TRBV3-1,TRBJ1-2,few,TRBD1,TGTGCCAGCAGCCCCTCCCTCGACAGGGGTAGGAATGGCTACACCTTC,CASSPSLDRGRNGYTF
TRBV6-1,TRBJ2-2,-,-,TGTGCCAGCGCCTCCGGCCGCTTTCGGAACACCGGGGAGCTGTTTTTT,CASASGRFRNTGELFF